This entry concerns a single T cell receptor beta chain. Authors' processing steps: Using reference gene primer amplification, nucleated cell counts were estimated. TCRdb keeps only in-frame clones here, not all; method: immunoSEQ multiplex PCR. That table gives V, J and clone size, and the DNA gave D and trimming. The data contain 350,000 or so clones, about 90% of them singletons. The data stem from a study of blood T cell repertoires in COVID-19. Study overall: COVID-19 samples from acute and convalescent phases originated in the United States, Italy and Spain.

CDR3 length: 16 residues. Germline trimming cut 4 bases from V and 3 bases from J; bases unmatched to any gene: 5. Germline V gene data show CDR1 as MNHEY and CDR2 as SMNVEV (reference sequence). The genes are TRBV27 and TRBJ2-2; 10 positions agree with TRBD2. The sequenced sample consisted of PBMCs or T cells enriched from blood (not recorded which). The sequence derives from a woman younger than 45 who had been exposed to COVID-19. CDR3: CASSYSGGRDTGELFF. DNA for the CDR3: TGTGCCAGCAGTTATAGCGGGGGGCGGGACACCGGGGAGCTGTTTTTT.